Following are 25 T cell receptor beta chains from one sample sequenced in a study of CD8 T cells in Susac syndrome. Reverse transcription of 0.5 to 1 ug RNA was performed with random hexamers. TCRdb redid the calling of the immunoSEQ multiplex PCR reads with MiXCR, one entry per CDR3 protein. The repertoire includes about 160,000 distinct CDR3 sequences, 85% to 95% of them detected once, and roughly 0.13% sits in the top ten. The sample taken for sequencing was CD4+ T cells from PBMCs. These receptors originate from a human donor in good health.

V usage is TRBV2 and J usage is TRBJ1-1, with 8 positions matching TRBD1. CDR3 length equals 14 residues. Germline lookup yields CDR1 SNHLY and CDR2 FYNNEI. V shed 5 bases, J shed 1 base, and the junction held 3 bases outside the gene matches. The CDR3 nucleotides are TGTGCCAGCAGTCGGACAGGGAAGAACACTGAAGCTTTCTTT. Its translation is CASSRTGKNTEAFF.

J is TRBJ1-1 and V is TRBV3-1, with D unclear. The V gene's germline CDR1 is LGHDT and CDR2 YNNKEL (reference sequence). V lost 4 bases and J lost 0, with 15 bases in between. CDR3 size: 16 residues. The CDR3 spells CASSLGRGIVNTEAFF. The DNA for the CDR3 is TGTGCCAGCAGCCTAGGACGGGGAATAGTGAACACTGAAGCTTTCTTT.

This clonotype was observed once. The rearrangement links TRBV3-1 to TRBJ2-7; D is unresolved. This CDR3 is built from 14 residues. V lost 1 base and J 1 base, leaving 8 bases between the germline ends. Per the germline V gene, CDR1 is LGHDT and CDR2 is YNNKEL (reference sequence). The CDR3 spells CASSQASSSYEQYF. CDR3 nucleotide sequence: TGTGCCAGCAGCCAAGCCTCCTCTTCCTACGAGCAGTACTTC.

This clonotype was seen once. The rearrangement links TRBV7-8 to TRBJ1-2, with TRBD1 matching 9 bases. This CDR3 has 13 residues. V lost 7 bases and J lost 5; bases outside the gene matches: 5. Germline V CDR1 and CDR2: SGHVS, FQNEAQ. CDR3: CASNLQGAYGYTF. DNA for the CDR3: TGTGCCAGCAACCTACAGGGGGCGTATGGCTACACCTTC.

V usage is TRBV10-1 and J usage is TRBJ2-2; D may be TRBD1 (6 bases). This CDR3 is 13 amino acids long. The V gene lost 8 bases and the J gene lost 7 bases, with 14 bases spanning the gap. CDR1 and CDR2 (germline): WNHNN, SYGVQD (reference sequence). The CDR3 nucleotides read TGCGCCAGCGCCGATGGGGGCCACGGGGAGCTGTTTTTT. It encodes CASADGGHGELFF.

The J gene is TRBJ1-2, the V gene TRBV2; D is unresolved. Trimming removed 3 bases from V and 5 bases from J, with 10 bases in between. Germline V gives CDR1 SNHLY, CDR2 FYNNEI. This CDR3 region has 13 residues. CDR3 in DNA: TGTGCCAGCAGTGAGGACCTCCCTTATGGCTACACCTTC. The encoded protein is CASSEDLPYGYTF. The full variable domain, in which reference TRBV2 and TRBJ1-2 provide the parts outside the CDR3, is EPEVTQTPSHQVTQMGQEVILRCVPISNHLYFYWYRQILGQKVEFLVSFYNNEISEKSEIFDDQFSVERPDGSNFTLKIRSTKLEDSAMYFCASSEDLPYGYTFGSGTRLTVV.

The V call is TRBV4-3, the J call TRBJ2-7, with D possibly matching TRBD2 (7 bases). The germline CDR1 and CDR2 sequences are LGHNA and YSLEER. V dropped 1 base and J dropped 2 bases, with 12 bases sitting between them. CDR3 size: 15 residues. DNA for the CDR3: TGCGCCAGCAGCCAAGTGGGGGGGCGTACCTACGAGCAGTACTTC. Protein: CASSQVGGRTYEQYF.

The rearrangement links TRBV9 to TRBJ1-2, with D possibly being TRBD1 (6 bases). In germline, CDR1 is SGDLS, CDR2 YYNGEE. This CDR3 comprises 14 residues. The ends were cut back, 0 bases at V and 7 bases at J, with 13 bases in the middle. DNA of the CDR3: TGTGCCAGCAGCGTAGACAGGGCGACACCTGGCTACACCTTC. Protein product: CASSVDRATPGYTF.

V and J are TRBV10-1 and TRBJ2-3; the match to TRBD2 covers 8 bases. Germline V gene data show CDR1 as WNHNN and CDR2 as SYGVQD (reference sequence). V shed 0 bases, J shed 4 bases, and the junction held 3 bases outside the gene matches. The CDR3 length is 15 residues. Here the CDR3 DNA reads TGCGCCAGCAGTGAGTCGGCGGGGGGCGCAGATACGCAGTATTTT. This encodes CASSESAGGADTQYF.

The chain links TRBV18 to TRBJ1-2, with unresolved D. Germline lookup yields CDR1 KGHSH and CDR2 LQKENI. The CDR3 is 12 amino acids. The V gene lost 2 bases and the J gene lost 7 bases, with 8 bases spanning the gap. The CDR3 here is CASSPREGGYTF. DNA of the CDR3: TGTGCCAGCTCACCAAGAGAGGGTGGCTACACCTTC.

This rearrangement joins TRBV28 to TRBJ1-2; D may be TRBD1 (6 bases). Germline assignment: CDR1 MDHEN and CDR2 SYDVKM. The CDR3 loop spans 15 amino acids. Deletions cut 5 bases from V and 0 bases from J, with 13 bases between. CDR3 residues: CASSAGDRPNYGYTF. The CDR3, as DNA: TGTGCCAGCAGTGCAGGGGACCGACCTAACTATGGCTACACCTTC.

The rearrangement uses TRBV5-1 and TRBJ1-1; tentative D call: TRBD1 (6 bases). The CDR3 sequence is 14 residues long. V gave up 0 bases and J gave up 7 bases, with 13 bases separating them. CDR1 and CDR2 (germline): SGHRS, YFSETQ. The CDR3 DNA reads TGCGCCAGCAGCTTGGTAGGGACACCAGATGAAGCTTTCTTT. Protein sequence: CASSLVGTPDEAFF. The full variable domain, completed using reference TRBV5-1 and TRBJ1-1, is KAGVTQTPRYLIKTRGQQVTLSCSPISGHRSVSWYQQTPGQGLQFLFEYFSETQRNKGNFPGRFSGRQFSNSRSEMNVSTLELGDSALYLCASSLVGTPDEAFFGQGTRLTVV.

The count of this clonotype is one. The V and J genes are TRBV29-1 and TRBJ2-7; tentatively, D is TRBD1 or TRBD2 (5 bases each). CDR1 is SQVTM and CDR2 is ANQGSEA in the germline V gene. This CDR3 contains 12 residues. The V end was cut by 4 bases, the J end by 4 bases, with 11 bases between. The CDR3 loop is CSVGDGLYEQYF. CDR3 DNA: TGCAGCGTTGGGGACGGCTTGTACGAGCAGTACTTC.

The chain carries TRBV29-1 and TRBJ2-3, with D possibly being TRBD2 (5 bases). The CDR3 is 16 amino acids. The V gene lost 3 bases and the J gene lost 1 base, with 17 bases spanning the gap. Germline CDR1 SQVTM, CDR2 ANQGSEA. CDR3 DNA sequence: TGCAGCGTTGAGCCACTAGGAGGAGTTGGCACAGATACGCAGTATTTT. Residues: CSVEPLGGVGTDTQYF.

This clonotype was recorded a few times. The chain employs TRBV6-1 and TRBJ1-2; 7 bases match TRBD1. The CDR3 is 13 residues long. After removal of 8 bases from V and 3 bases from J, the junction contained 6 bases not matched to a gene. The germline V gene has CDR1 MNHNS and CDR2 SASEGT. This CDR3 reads CASSDRPYYGYTF. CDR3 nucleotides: TGTGCCAGCTCGGACAGGCCTTACTATGGCTACACCTTC.

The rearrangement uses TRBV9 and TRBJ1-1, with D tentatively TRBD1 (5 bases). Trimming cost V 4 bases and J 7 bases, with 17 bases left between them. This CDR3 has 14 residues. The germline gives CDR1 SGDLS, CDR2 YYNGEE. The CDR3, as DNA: TGTGCCAGCAGCCCCAGGCGTGGGGCTGATGAAGCTTTCTTT. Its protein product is CASSPRRGADEAFF. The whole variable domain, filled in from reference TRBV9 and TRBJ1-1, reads DSGVTQTPKHLITATGQRVTLRCSPRSGDLSVYWYQQSLDQGLQFLIQYYNGEERAKGNILERFSAQQFPDLHSELNLSSLELGDSALYFCASSPRRGADEAFFGQGTRLTVV.

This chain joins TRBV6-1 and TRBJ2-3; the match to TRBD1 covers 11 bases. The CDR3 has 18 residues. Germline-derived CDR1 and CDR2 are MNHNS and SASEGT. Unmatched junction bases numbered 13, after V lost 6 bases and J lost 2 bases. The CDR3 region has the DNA TGTGCCAGCAGCCTTGAGGGGACAGGGGGATCTAACACAGATACGCAGTATTTT. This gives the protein CASSLEGTGGSNTDTQYF.

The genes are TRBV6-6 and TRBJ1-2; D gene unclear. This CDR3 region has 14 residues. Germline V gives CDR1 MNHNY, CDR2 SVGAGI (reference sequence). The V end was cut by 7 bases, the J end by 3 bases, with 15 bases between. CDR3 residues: CASIPRGEDYGYTF. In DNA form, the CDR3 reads TGTGCCAGCATCCCAAGAGGAGAGGACTATGGCTACACCTTC.

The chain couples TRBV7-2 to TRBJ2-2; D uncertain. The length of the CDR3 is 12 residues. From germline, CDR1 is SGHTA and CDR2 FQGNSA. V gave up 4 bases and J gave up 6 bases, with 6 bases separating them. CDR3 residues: CASSYQPGELFF. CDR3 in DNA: TGTGCCAGCAGCTACCAGCCCGGGGAGCTGTTTTTT.

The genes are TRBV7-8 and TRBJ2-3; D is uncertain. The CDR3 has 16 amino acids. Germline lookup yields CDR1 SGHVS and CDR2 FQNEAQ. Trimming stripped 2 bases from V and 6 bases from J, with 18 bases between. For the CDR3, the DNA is TGTGCCAGCAGCTTATATGGGTCGCTGGAAGGGGATACGCAGTATTTT. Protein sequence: CASSLYGSLEGDTQYF.

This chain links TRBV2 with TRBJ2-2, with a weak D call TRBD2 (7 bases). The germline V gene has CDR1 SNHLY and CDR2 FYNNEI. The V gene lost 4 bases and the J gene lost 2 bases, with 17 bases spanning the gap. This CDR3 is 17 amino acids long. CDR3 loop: CASSVRRRGPNTGELFF. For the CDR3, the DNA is TGTGCCAGCAGTGTCCGCCGGCGGGGGCCAAACACCGGGGAGCTGTTTTTT.

The DNA of the CDR3 is TGTGCCAGCAGCCCCTTTATTACGCCTGGCTACACCTTC. It codes for CASSPFITPGYTF. The J gene is TRBJ1-2, the V gene TRBV7-2; D call uncertain. In germline, CDR1 is SGHTA, CDR2 FQGNSA. CDR3 length equals 13 residues. Deletions cut 5 bases from V and 7 bases from J, with 14 bases between.

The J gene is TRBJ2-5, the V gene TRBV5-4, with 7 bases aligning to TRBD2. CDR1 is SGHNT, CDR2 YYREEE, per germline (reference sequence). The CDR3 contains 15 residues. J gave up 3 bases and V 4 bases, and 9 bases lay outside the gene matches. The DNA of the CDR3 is TGTGCCAGCAGCCCCGGGACTACGGGGAAAGAGACCCAGTACTTC. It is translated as CASSPGTTGKETQYF.

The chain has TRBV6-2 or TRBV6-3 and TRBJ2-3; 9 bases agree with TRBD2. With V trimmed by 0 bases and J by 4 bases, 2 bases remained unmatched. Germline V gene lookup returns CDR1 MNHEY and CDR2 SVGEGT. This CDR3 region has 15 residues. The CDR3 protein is CASSYSRGGADTQYF. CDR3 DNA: TGTGCCAGCAGTTACTCGCGGGGGGGAGCAGATACGCAGTATTTT.

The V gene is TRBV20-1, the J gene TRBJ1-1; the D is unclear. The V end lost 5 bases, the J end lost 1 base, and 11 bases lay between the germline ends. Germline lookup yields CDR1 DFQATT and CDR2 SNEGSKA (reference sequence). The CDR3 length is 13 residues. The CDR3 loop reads CSAAVFQNTEAFF. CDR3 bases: TGCAGTGCTGCTGTATTCCAGAACACTGAAGCTTTCTTT.